The clone carrying this T cell receptor beta chain was counted between two and nine times. Its specificity is not known. These data belong to a study of beta chain features in type 1 diabetes. Broader study findings: A PCR bias possibly favoring shorter templates would apply equally to patients and controls. When VDJ junctions were examined, type 1 diabetes patients showed fewer insertions and more deletions.

V lost 4 bases and J lost 5, with 9 bases in between. This CDR3 has 12 amino acids. The V gene's germline CDR1 is SGHTA and CDR2 FQGNSA. Every isolated RNA sample was fully reverse transcribed, so sequencing captured expressed TCRB transcripts. Each sample of naive, central memory or regulatory T cells had, on average, roughly 3.4 million reads. Assay: immunoSEQ multiplex PCR; the TCRdb copy retains only in-frame clones and omits some. The sample lists about 150,000 clones; 8% to 13% were seen once. The TCR originated in a man between 18 and 35 years old in good health. The J gene is TRBJ2-7, the V gene TRBV7-2, with D uncertain. Sequenced sample: naive CD4+ T cells from blood. The CDR3, as DNA: TGTGCCAGCAGCTCAACTCGGGACGAGCAGTACTTC. Encoded protein: CASSSTRDEQYF.